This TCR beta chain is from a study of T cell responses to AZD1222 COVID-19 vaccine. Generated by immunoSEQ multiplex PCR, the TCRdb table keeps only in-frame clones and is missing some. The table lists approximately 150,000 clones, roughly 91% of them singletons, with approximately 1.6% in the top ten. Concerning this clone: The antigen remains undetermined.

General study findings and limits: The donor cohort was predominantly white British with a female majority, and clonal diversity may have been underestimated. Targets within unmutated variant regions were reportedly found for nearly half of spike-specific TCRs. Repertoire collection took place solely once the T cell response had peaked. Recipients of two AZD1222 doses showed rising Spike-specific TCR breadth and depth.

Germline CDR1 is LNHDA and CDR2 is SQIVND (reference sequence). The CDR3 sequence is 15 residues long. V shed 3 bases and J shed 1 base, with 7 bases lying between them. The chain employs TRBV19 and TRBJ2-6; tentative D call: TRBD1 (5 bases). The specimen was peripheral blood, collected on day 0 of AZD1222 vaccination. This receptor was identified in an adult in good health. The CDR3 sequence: CASSMGQSGANVLTF. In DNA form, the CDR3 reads TGTGCCAGTAGTATGGGGCAGTCTGGGGCCAACGTCCTGACTTTC.